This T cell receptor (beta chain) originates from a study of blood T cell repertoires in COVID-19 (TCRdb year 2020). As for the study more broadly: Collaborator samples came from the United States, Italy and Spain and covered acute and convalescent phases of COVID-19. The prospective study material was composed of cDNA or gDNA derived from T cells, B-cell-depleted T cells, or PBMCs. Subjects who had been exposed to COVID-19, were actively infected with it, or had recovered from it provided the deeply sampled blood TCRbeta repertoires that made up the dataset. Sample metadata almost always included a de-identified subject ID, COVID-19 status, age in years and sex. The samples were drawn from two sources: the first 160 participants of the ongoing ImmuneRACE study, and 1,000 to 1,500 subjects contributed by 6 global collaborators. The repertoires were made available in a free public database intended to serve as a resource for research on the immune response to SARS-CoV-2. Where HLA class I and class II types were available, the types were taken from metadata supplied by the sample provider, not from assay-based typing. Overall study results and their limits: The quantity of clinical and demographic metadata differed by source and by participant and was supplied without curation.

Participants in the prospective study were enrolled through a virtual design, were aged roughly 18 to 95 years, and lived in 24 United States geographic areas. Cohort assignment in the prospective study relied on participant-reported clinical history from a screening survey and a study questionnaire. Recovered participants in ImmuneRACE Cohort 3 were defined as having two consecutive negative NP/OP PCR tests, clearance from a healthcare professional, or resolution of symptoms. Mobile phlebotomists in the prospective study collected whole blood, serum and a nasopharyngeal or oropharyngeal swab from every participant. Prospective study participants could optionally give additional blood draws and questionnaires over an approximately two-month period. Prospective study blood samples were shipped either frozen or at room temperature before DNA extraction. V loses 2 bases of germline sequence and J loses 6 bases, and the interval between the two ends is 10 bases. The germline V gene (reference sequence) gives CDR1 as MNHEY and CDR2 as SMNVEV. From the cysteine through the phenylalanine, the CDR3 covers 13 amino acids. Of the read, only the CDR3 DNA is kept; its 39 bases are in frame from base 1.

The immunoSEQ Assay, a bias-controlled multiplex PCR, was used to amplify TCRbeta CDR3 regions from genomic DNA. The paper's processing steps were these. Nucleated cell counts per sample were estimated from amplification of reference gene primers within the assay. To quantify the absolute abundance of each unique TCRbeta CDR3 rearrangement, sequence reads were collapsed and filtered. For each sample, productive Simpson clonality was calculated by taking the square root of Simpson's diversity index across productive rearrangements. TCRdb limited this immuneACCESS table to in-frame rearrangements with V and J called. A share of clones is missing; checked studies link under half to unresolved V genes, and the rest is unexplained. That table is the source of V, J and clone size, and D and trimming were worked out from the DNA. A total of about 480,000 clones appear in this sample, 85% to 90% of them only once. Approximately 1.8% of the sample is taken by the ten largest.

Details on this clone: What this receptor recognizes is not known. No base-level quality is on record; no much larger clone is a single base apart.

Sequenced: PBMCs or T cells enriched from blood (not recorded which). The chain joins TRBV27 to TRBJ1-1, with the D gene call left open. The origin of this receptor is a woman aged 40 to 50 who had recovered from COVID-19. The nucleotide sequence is TGTGCCAGCAGTTTAGTGCTCGGGGCTGAAGCTTTCTTT. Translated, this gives CASSLVLGAEAFF.